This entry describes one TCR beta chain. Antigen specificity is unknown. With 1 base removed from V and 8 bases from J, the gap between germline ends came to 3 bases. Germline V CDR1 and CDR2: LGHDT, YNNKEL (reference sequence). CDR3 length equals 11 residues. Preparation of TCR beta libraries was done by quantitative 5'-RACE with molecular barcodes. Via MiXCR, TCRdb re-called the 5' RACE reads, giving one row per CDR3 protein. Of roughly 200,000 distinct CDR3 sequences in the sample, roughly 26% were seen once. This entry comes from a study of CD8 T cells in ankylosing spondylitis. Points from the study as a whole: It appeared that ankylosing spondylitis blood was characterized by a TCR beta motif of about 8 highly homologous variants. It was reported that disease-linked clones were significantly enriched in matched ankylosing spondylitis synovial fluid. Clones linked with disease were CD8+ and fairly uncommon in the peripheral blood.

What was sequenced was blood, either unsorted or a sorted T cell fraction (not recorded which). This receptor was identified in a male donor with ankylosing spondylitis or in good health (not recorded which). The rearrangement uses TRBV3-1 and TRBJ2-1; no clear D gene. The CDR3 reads CASSQVHEQFF. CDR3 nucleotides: TGTGCCAGCAGCCAAGTCCATGAGCAGTTCTTC.